These 22 T cell receptor beta chains were all obtained from the same sample, sequenced in a study of cytomegalovirus exposure and HLA in healthy donors. The PCR employed 60 Vbeta primers together with 13 Jbeta primers. The protocol was immunoSEQ multiplex PCR, while the TCRdb copy is restricted to in-frame clones and leaves out a portion. Among about 180,000 clones, about 80% were seen once, and the ten largest hold around 2.4%. Sequencing used PBMCs. The receptors here all came from a woman aged 25 to 39 in good health and CMV-seronegative.

The table lists this clone with a few counts. The chain uses TRBV28 and TRBJ1-5; D is unclear. V gave up 0 bases and J gave up 6 bases, with 15 bases separating them. The CDR3 has 16 amino acids. Per the germline V gene, CDR1 is MDHEN and CDR2 is SYDVKM. CDR3 bases: TGTGCCAGCAGTTTATGGCAGCCGAGGGTCCCTCAGCCCCAGCATTTT. Protein: CASSLWQPRVPQPQHF.

Only a few counts were recorded for this clone. Relative to the germline gene, one junction end is altered; a read error may explain this. J is TRBJ2-7 and V is TRBV9, with 9 bases identical to TRBD2. From germline, CDR1 is SGDLS and CDR2 YYNGEE. The CDR3 has 14 amino acids. CDR3 in DNA: TGTGCCAGCAGCGTGAGCGGGGGGCAGGGGAGTTTGGACTTC. It is translated as CASSVSGGQGSLDF. The complete variable domain, with remaining parts taken from reference TRBV9 and TRBJ2-7, reads DSGVTQTPKHLITATGQRVTLRCSPRSGDLSVYWYQQSLDQGLQFLIQYYNGEERAKGNILERFSAQQFPDLHSELNLSSLELGDSALYFCASSVSGGQGSLDFGPGTRLTVT.

CDR3 DNA: TGTGCCAGCAGCGTAGCTGGGGACAGGGGCGAGCAGTACTTC. This translates into CASSVAGDRGEQYF. The rearrangement links TRBV9 to TRBJ2-7, with 10 bases fitting TRBD1. The CDR3 has 14 residues. Germline V lookup: CDR1 SGDLS, CDR2 YYNGEE. The trim removed 0 bases at V and 6 bases at J, leaving 3 bases unmatched.

As to this clone: Sequence at one end of the junction differs from germline and may be a read error. V and J are TRBV7-9 and TRBJ1-1; no clear D. This CDR3 has 12 residues. Germline V lookup: CDR1 SEHNR, CDR2 FQNEAQ (reference sequence). In DNA form, the CDR3 reads TGTTCCAGCAGCCCCCCGGGGTTTGAAGCTTTCTTT. Its protein is CSSSPPGFEAFF.

Points on this clone: A read error may produce the germline difference seen at one junction end. The V gene is TRBV15, the J gene TRBJ2-7; the D gene is possibly TRBD2 (6 bases). CDR1 LNHNV and CDR2 YYDKDF come from the germline V gene (reference sequence). The CDR3 runs 16 residues. The CDR3 sequence: CATSRDRRVDSYGQYF. DNA of the CDR3: TGTGCCACCAGCAGAGATCGGAGGGTTGATTCCTACGGGCAGTACTTC.

The chain combines TRBV7-2 with TRBJ1-5; D gene uncertain. V was cut by 4 bases and J by 4 bases, with 26 bases left in between. Germline CDR1 and CDR2: SGHTA and FQGNSA. The CDR3 length is 19 residues. DNA for the CDR3: TGTGCCAGCAGCTCCCATATCGATTTTGGGCTGAGCAATAATCAGCCCCAGCATTTT. Translating it yields CASSSHIDFGLSNNQPQHF.

This clone was detected only once. This rearrangement joins TRBV4-3 to TRBJ2-3, with D possibly being TRBD1 (5 bases). The germline CDR1 and CDR2 sequences are LGHNA and YSLEER. The V gene lost 0 bases and the J gene lost 6 bases, with 16 bases spanning the gap. The CDR3 covers 16 residues. The CDR3 DNA reads as TGCGCCAGCAGCCAAGATCATGATGTAGGGGCGGATACGCAGTATTTT. This sequence encodes CASSQDHDVGADTQYF.

This sequence joins TRBV9 and TRBJ2-1, with TRBD1 matching 7 bases. Germline V gene lookup returns CDR1 SGDLS and CDR2 YYNGEE. Losses at the gene ends were 0 bases for V and 6 bases for J; bases not matched to a gene: 15. This CDR3 spans 18 amino acids. The CDR3 coding sequence is TGTGCCAGCAGCGTAGCGCCTTCTAGGGGGCACCCCACCAATGAGCAGTTCTTC. Protein sequence: CASSVAPSRGHPTNEQFF. Full variable domain (missing parts from reference TRBV9 and TRBJ2-1): DSGVTQTPKHLITATGQRVTLRCSPRSGDLSVYWYQQSLDQGLQFLIQYYNGEERAKGNILERFSAQQFPDLHSELNLSSLELGDSALYFCASSVAPSRGHPTNEQFFGPGTRLTVL.

The V call is TRBV9, the J call TRBJ1-5; 7 bases are shared with TRBD1. The CDR3 contains 14 residues. Germline V gives CDR1 SGDLS, CDR2 YYNGEE. Unmatched junction bases numbered 2, after V lost 3 bases and J lost 2 bases. CDR3 sequence reads: CASSGGQGNQPQHF. CDR3 DNA: TGTGCCAGCAGCGGAGGACAGGGCAATCAGCCCCAGCATTTT.

This clone was counted between two and nine times. This chain joins TRBV7-9 and TRBJ2-7; TRBD1 matches at 7 bases. The CDR3 is 13 residues long. The germline V gene has CDR1 SEHNR and CDR2 FQNEAQ (reference sequence). J was trimmed by 4 bases and V by 5 bases; bases with no gene match: 5. The CDR3 region is CASSARDRYEQYF. The CDR3, as DNA: TGTGCCAGCAGCGCCCGGGACAGATACGAGCAGTACTTC.

The chain employs TRBV10-3 and TRBJ2-5; 11 bases match TRBD1. Germline V lookup: CDR1 ENHRY, CDR2 SYGVKD. The CDR3 has 13 amino acids. The J segment lost 5 bases and the V segment lost 11 bases, leaving 7 bases of the junction unmatched. CDR3 bases: TGTGCCTCCCGGACAGGGGGCAGTGAGACCCAGTACTTC. This gives the protein CASRTGGSETQYF.

The chain combines TRBV7-9 with TRBJ2-3; 9 nucleotides line up with TRBD1. The V segment lost 5 bases and the J segment 8 bases; nucleotides outside the gene matches: 8. Germline V gene data show CDR1 as SEHNR and CDR2 as FQNEAQ (reference sequence). There are 14 residues in the CDR3. CDR3 sequence (DNA): TGTGCCAGCAGCGGAGGGACAGGGTCAGCTACGCAGTATTTT. Residues: CASSGGTGSATQYF.

J is TRBJ1-2 and V is TRBV2, with 10 bases matching TRBD1. The CDR3 length is 16 residues. After removal of 6 bases from V and 7 bases from J, the junction contained 14 bases not matched to a gene. The germline V gene encodes CDR1 SNHLY and CDR2 FYNNEI. The CDR3 nucleotides read TGTGCCAGCAGAGGGACAGGGGCGGTTTTGCGGAGTGGCTACACCTTC. Translation gives CASRGTGAVLRSGYTF.

This clone has more than one count but fewer than ten. J is TRBJ1-2 and V is TRBV5-4; 8 bases map to TRBD1. CDR3 length: 14 amino acids. The germline V gene has CDR1 SGHNT and CDR2 YYREEE (reference sequence). Trimming at V came to 4 bases and at J to 0 bases, leaving 2 bases not matched to a gene. The CDR3 loop is CASSADRANYGYTF. The CDR3 nucleotides read TGTGCCAGCAGCGCGGACAGGGCTAACTATGGCTACACCTTC. Drawing the rest from reference TRBV5-4 and TRBJ1-2, the complete variable domain is ETGVTQSPTHLIKTRGQQVTLRCSSQSGHNTVSWYQQALGQGPQFIFQYYREEENGRGNFPPRFSGLQFPNYSSELNVNALELDDSALYLCASSADRANYGYTFGSGTRLTVV.

This clone was observed a few times. The chain combines TRBV28 with TRBJ1-1, with a tentative D call TRBD1 (6 bases). CDR1 MDHEN and CDR2 SYDVKM come from the germline V gene. The length of the CDR3 is 16 residues. V lost 8 bases to trimming and J lost 1 base, with 20 bases between them. The chain's CDR3 is CASEPNRVGWNTEAFF. The CDR3 DNA sequence: TGTGCCAGCGAACCTAACAGGGTTGGGTGGAACACTGAAGCTTTCTTT.

This chain links TRBV5-6 with TRBJ1-2, with 8 nucleotides matching TRBD1. In germline, CDR1 is SGHDT, CDR2 YYEEEE. The ends lost 2 bases at V and 4 bases at J; junction bases unmatched: 10. The CDR3 totals 16 residues. CDR3 protein: CASSFTDLTGVYGYTF. For the CDR3, the DNA is TGTGCCAGCAGCTTCACCGATTTGACAGGGGTCTATGGCTACACCTTC.

The V and J genes are TRBV7-9 and TRBJ2-2; the D gene is possibly TRBD1 (5 bases). The CDR3 is 15 amino acids. The V and J ends lost 3 bases and 6 bases respectively, with 14 bases between them. The germline gives CDR1 SEHNR, CDR2 FQNEAQ (reference sequence). In DNA form, the CDR3 reads TGTGCCAGCAGCTTGGGGCCTCCTGGCGCCGGGGAGCTGTTTTTT. Its protein is CASSLGPPGAGELFF.

The sample holds a few counts of this clone. It is likely a read error: a sequence one base away is far more abundant. The gene calls are TRBV4-1 and TRBJ1-6; 7 bases map to TRBD1. The CDR3 loop spans 15 amino acids. Germline CDR1 MGHRA, CDR2 YSYEKL. The CDR3 here is CASSQDGTDNSPLNF. The DNA for the CDR3 is TGCGCCAGCAGCCAAGATGGGACAGATAATTCACCCCTCAACTTT.

The chain joins TRBV7-2 to TRBJ1-5, with unresolved D. Germline CDR1 and CDR2: SGHTA and FQGNSA. The CDR3 runs to 15 residues. The V end was cut by 1 base, the J end by 9 bases, with 16 bases between. CDR3: CASSLGQAGYPPQHF. CDR3 bases: TGTGCCAGCAGCTTAGGGCAGGCGGGATATCCGCCCCAGCATTTT.

The chain couples TRBV2 to TRBJ2-2, with D possibly matching TRBD1 (6 bases). The germline V gene encodes CDR1 SNHLY and CDR2 FYNNEI. This CDR3 region has 16 residues. The germline V and J ends were trimmed by 7 bases and 0 bases, with 15 bases remaining between them. The CDR3 protein is CASNPQGITNTGELFF. The CDR3 region has the DNA TGTGCCAGCAACCCGCAGGGGATCACGAACACCGGGGAGCTGTTTTTT. Looking up the rest from reference TRBV2 and TRBJ2-2 gives the full variable domain: EPEVTQTPSHQVTQMGQEVILRCVPISNHLYFYWYRQILGQKVEFLVSFYNNEISEKSEIFDDQFSVERPDGSNFTLKIRSTKLEDSAMYFCASNPQGITNTGELFFGEGSRLTVL.

This chain connects TRBV4-2 to TRBJ2-5, with 9 nucleotides matching TRBD2. The better agreement between TRBJ2-7 and the DNA end casts doubt on the J call. The CDR3 runs to 16 residues. Germline V CDR1 and CDR2: LGHNA, YNFKEQ. CDR3 sequence: CASSPLGSGGSYEQYF. The CDR3, as DNA: TGTGCCAGCAGCCCTTTGGGTAGCGGGGGCTCCTACGAGCAGTACTTC.

The chain employs TRBV6-5 and TRBJ2-1; D uncertain. The V gene lost 6 bases and the J gene lost 1 base, with 7 bases spanning the gap. Per germline, CDR1 MNHEY and CDR2 SVGAGI. The CDR3 has 13 amino acids. CDR3 bases: TGTGCCAGCAGATCACTATCCTACAATGAGCAGTTCTTC. Its translation: CASRSLSYNEQFF.